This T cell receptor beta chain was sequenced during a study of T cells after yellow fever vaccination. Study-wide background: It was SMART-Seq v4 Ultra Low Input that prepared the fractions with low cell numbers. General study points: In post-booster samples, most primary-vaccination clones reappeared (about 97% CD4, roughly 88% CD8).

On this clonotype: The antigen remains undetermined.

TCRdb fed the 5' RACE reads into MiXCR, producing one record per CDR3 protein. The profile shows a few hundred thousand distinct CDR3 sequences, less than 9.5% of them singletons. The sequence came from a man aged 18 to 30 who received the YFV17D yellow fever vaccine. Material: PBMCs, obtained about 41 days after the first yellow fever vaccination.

Here the CDR3 DNA reads TGTGCCAGCAGCCTGACCGTCACTAGCAATGAGCAGTTCTTC. It is translated as CASSLTVTSNEQFF. The J gene is TRBJ2-1, the V gene TRBV9; possibly TRBD2 for D (5 bases). Germline CDR1 is SGDLS and CDR2 is YYNGEE. Between the trimmed V and J ends, which lost 4 bases and 6 bases, there was a span of 14 bases. The CDR3 contains 14 residues.